This T cell receptor beta chain comes out of a study of blood T cells in healthy people across ages. It was with a sample-barcoded 5' primer and a J-beta primer mix that a second PCR of roughly 7 to 12 cycles was run. From each sample, at least 2.5 million paired-end reads containing CDR3 were obtained. TCRdb used MiXCR to reprocess the 5' RACE reads, holding one entry per CDR3 protein. The data contain over 700,000 distinct CDR3 sequences, roughly 25% of them singletons. Findings and limits, study-wide: Long-lived donors exceeded aged donors in naive CD4+ cells and diversity.

The CDR3 covers 15 residues. V was pared by 0 bases and J by 4 bases, with 13 bases between. Per the germline V gene, CDR1 is MGHRA and CDR2 is YSYEKL. Donation came from healthy Caucasian individuals in Russia who were aged roughly 6 to 100. This clonotype was seen only a few times. Its antigen remains unknown. These data were also filed under a second study, of T cells of mothers and their children.

The chain uses TRBV4-1 and TRBJ2-7; D remains ambiguous. This TCR was recovered from a boy younger than 18 in good health. Sequencing was carried out using blood. The CDR3 nucleotides are TGCGCCAGCAGCCAAGAGTCCCACATGTCTTACGAGCAGTACTTC. Translated, it gives CASSQESHMSYEQYF.